A selection of T cell receptor beta chains follows, all from one sample in a study of OX40 agonist ivuxolimab in advanced cancers. Profiled with immunoSEQ multiplex PCR; TCRdb holds only in-frame clones, not every one. The sample holds tens of thousands of clones, around 87% seen once. This sample comprised CD4+ or CD8+ T cells sorted from blood, obtained in a trial of the OX40 agonist ivuxolimab. These receptors came from an adult with an advanced solid tumor such as melanoma, head and neck, liver or kidney cancer. Both conserved end residues are part of each CDR3. D genes are given only for firm matches. Clone size is not always given. Where it is, it says once, few, many or a class for expanded clones.

.	TRBJ2-5	.	TRBV7-9	CASSHVRGAGPRETQYF	TGTGCCAGCAGCCACGTACGGGGGGCGGGGCCGAGGGAGACCCAGTACTTC
.	TRBJ1-2	.	TRBV23-1	CASSPPGPAADNYGYTF	TGCGCCAGCAGTCCCCCCGGACCCGCGGCCGATAACTATGGCTACACCTTC
.	TRBJ1-2	few	TRBV11-2	CASSFPGPYTF	TGTGCCAGCAGCTTCCCGGGCCCCTACACCTTC
.	TRBJ1-5	.	TRBV19	CASSIQGSNQPQHF	TGTGCCAGTAGTATACAGGGTAGCAATCAGCCCCAGCATTTT
.	TRBJ2-6	.	TRBV27	CASSWGATLFSGANVLTF	TGTGCCAGCAGTTGGGGGGCCACTCTTTTCTCTGGGGCCAACGTCCTGACTTTC
.	TRBJ1-2	few	TRBV4-1	CASSQDAMAGGYTF	TGCGCCAGCAGCCAAGATGCGATGGCCGGCGGCTACACCTTC
.	TRBJ1-5	.	TRBV27	CASSSQGSGNQPQHF	TGTGCCAGCAGTTCGCAGGGCTCCGGCAATCAGCCCCAGCATTTT
.	TRBJ2-1	.	TRBV6-5	CASSTGRDYNEQFF	TGTGCCAGCAGTACCGGACGCGACTACAATGAGCAGTTCTTC
.	TRBJ2-4	once	TRBV27	CASSFGGPENIQYF	TGTGCCAGCAGTTTCGGGGGGCCCGAAAACATTCAGTACTTC
TRBD1	TRBJ1-1	.	TRBV19	CASSMYGGQLGSEAFF	TGTGCCAGTAGTATGTATGGGGGACAGCTTGGAAGTGAAGCTTTCTTT
.	TRBJ2-7	.	TRBV30	CAWSVAGSYEQYF	TGTGCCTGGAGTGTGGCGGGGTCCTACGAGCAGTACTTC
.	TRBJ2-3	.	TRBV7-9	CASSLVADTQYF	TGTGCCAGCAGCTTAGTTGCAGATACGCAGTATTTT
TRBD2	TRBJ2-7	.	TRBV7-9	CASSQTRGRALLQEQYF	TGTGCCAGCAGCCAGACCCGTGGGAGGGCGCTACTTCAAGAGCAGTACTTC
.	TRBJ1-2	.	TRBV19	CASSIDQLGADGYTF	TGTGCCAGTAGTATAGATCAACTGGGGGCGGATGGCTACACCTTC
TRBD1	TRBJ1-1	.	TRBV28	CASSPGTGLGAFF	TGTGCCAGCAGTCCCGGGACAGGGTTGGGTGCTTTCTTT
TRBD1	TRBJ1-2	.	TRBV5-4	CASSLDTGAYGYTF	TGTGCCAGCAGCTTGGATACAGGGGCCTATGGCTACACCTTC